This T cell receptor beta chain was profiled in a study of blood T cell repertoires in COVID-19. This table comes from immunoSEQ multiplex PCR, and its TCRdb copy is limited to in-frame clones, with some not included. The data hold about 480,000 clones, with over 75% observed a single time. The germline V and J ends were trimmed by 6 bases and 5 bases, with 16 bases remaining between them. The CDR3 length is 14 residues. Germline CDR1 reads MNHEY; CDR2 reads SVGAGI. Sample: PBMCs or T cells enriched from blood (not recorded which). The clonotype was recovered from a woman in her thirties or forties who had recovered from COVID-19. V is TRBV6-5 and J is TRBJ1-1; D unresolved. In DNA form, the CDR3 reads TGTGCCAGCAGCGCGGGAAGCGGGGTGACTGAAGCTTTCTTT. It translates to CASSAGSGVTEAFF.